These 5 T cell receptor beta chains share one sample of origin, sequenced in a study of identical twins. TCRdb ran MiXCR on the 5' RACE reads and lists one entry per CDR3 protein. The table shows 450,000 to 600,000 distinct CDR3 sequences, with approximately 20% occurring only once. These data are also associated with another study on yellow fever vaccine responses in identical twins.

Specimen: CD4+ T cells sorted from blood. The receptors originated from a woman aged 18-29 years in good health.

This clonotype came up a few times. The genes are TRBV7-2 and TRBJ1-1, with D possibly TRBD1 on 5 matching bases. The V and J ends lost 5 bases and 2 bases respectively, with 15 bases between them. The V gene's germline CDR1 is SGHTA and CDR2 FQGNSA. There are 15 residues in the CDR3. The CDR3 region has the DNA TGTGCCAGCAGCACAACCGGGACGGCAAACACTGAAGCTTTCTTT. Its translation: CASSTTGTANTEAFF.

V is TRBV5-1 and J is TRBJ2-7, with 10 bases aligning to TRBD2. This CDR3 spans 17 amino acids. J was trimmed by 0 bases and V by 4 bases; bases with no gene match: 10. Germline-derived CDR1 and CDR2 are SGHRS and YFSETQ. The CDR3 coding sequence is TGCGCCAGCAGCCCAGGGGGGACTAGCGCCGTCTCCTACGAGCAGTACTTC. This encodes CASSPGGTSAVSYEQYF.

The chain uses TRBV3-1 and TRBJ2-1; tentatively, D is TRBD2 (5 bases). In germline, CDR1 is LGHDT, CDR2 YNNKEL (reference sequence). The CDR3 has 15 residues. Trimming pared 1 base from V and 2 bases from J, leaving 9 bases between. Written as DNA, the CDR3 is TGTGCCAGCAGCCAAGTCCGGGAAGCCTACAATGAGCAGTTCTTC. It specifies CASSQVREAYNEQFF.

This clonotype has more than one count but fewer than ten. The CDR3 sequence is CSAGGLAGSSYNEQFF. The CDR3 DNA follows: TGCAGCGCCGGGGGACTAGCGGGGAGCTCCTACAATGAGCAGTTCTTC. The V gene is TRBV29-1, the J gene TRBJ2-1; 13 bases fit TRBD2. The V segment lost 7 bases and the J segment 0 bases; nucleotides outside the gene matches: 6. The CDR3 length is 16 residues. CDR1 and CDR2 (germline): SQVTM, ANQGSEA.

The table lists this clonotype with a few counts. The V call is TRBV6-1, the J call TRBJ1-3, with D unclear. From germline, CDR1 is MNHNS and CDR2 SASEGT. The ends were cut back, 6 bases at V and 0 bases at J, with 12 bases in the middle. The CDR3 extends over 15 amino acids. The CDR3 loop is CASRERASSGNTIYF. For the CDR3, the DNA is TGTGCCAGCAGGGAGAGGGCCTCCTCTGGAAACACCATATATTTT.